This TCR beta chain was retrieved from a study of blood T cell repertoires in COVID-19. Study-level background: COVID-19 samples, acute and convalescent, were from the United States, Italy and Spain.

V lost 8 bases, J lost 5 bases, and 11 bases stayed unmatched. This CDR3 region has 14 residues. Germline values: CDR1 MDHEN, CDR2 SYDVKM. Clones were sequenced by immunoSEQ multiplex PCR, and TCRdb holds only the in-frame ones, with some missing. The repertoire holds under 250,000 clones, with about 90% as singletons. The sequence was obtained from an older man with acute or convalescent COVID-19. The chain couples TRBV28 to TRBJ2-7, with 8 nucleotides matching TRBD1. Input material: peripheral blood. In nucleotides, the CDR3 is TGTGCCAGCCCCCCGAGCAGGGGGCCCCACGAGCAGTACTTC. The encoded protein is CASPPSRGPHEQYF.